One and the same sample provided the 8 T cell receptor beta chains below, sequenced in a study of somatic mutations in cytotoxic T cells in rheumatoid arthritis. The data were produced by immunoSEQ multiplex PCR, yet TCRdb's version contains in-frame clones alone and is incomplete. The profile shows 15,000 to 20,000 clones, more than 65% of them singletons. Sequencing was done on a sample of CD8+ T cells sorted from blood. Receptors originate from a woman aged 50 to 60 in good health.

This clone occurred a few times. V and J are TRBV6-6 and TRBJ2-7; 8 bases align to TRBD2. This CDR3 is 13 amino acids long. V trimming: 6 bases; J trimming: 3 bases; junction bases outside the gene matches: 4. Germline V CDR1 and CDR2: MNHNY, SVGAGI (reference sequence). The CDR3 protein is CASSDGGGYEQYF. The CDR3 DNA follows: TGTGCCAGCAGCGACGGGGGGGGCTACGAGCAGTACTTC.

The V and J genes are TRBV4-1 and TRBJ2-1; D is undetermined. The CDR3 covers 11 residues. Trimming took off 8 bases at V and 6 bases at J, with 8 bases between the two ends. Germline-derived CDR1 and CDR2 are MGHRA and YSYEKL. The CDR3 region has the DNA TGCGCCAGCGTGGGCAGCAATGAGCAGTTCTTC. Amino acid sequence: CASVGSNEQFF.

The chain carries TRBV2 and TRBJ1-3; 8 bases fit TRBD1. The V gene's germline CDR1 is SNHLY and CDR2 FYNNEI. V was clipped by 7 bases and J by 7 bases; unmatched bases: 9. The CDR3 loop spans 14 amino acids. The CDR3, as DNA: TGTGCCAGCATGAGCGGACAGGGTGAGAACACCATATATTTT. Amino acids: CASMSGQGENTIYF.

The rearrangement uses TRBV5-6 and TRBJ2-3; D remains ambiguous. The CDR3 consists of 12 residues. V was shortened by 4 bases and J by 5 bases, with 8 bases between the two germline ends. Germline CDR1 is SGHDT and CDR2 is YYEEEE. This chain's CDR3 is CASSPGGDTQYF. As DNA, the CDR3 is TGTGCCAGCAGCCCGGGCGGAGATACGCAGTATTTT.

The chain combines TRBV14 with TRBJ1-2; unclear D gene. CDR3 length: 16 residues. V lost 4 bases to trimming and J lost 1 base, with 16 bases between them. Germline-derived CDR1 and CDR2 are SGHDN and FVKESK. The CDR3 loop reads CASSPWGRTYNYGYTF. CDR3 in DNA: TGTGCCAGCAGCCCGTGGGGTAGAACTTATAACTATGGCTACACCTTC.

V and J are TRBV18 and TRBJ2-6; no clear D. Germline V gene data show CDR1 as KGHSH and CDR2 as LQKENI. Trimming shortened V by 0 bases and J by 0 bases, and 6 bases separated the two germline ends. This CDR3 has 16 amino acids. The CDR3 spells CASSPPSSSGANVLTF. The CDR3 DNA follows: TGTGCCAGCTCACCACCGTCGAGCTCTGGGGCCAACGTCCTGACTTTC.

The chain couples TRBV6-6 to TRBJ2-2; D tentatively reads TRBD1 or TRBD2 (5 bases each). Trimming left V 5 bases short and J 5 bases short, with 15 bases between. Germline CDR1 reads MNHNY; CDR2 reads SVGAGI (reference sequence). This CDR3 has 15 amino acids. The CDR3 loop reads CASSGAGVVTGELFF. Written as DNA, the CDR3 is TGTGCCAGCAGTGGGGCCGGGGTTGTAACCGGGGAGCTGTTTTTT.

The V gene is TRBV7-9, the J gene TRBJ2-7; 7 bases map to TRBD2. The germline V gene encodes CDR1 SEHNR and CDR2 FQNEAQ (reference sequence). The CDR3 is made up of 16 amino acids. The J segment lost 0 bases and the V segment lost 5 bases, leaving 10 bases of the junction unmatched. The DNA for the CDR3 is TGTGCCAGCAGCCTCAGCGGGACGGTGAGCTCCTACGAGCAGTACTTC. It yields the protein CASSLSGTVSSYEQYF.